Listed below are T cell receptor beta chains from one sample, sequenced in a study of human T cells and chemical hapten exposure. TCRdb used MiXCR to reprocess the RACE reads, holding one entry per CDR3 protein. The data hold 60,000 to 80,000 distinct CDR3 sequences, with around 6.3% observed a single time. The sequenced sample consisted of whole blood. The receptors were gathered from a female donor in good health. Some clones in this sample may be carry-over from other donors' samples. Both conserved end residues are part of each CDR3. Only some rows state a clone size, as once, few, many or a class for expanded clones.

cdr3_aa: CASSVREQYF; v_call: TRBV2; clone_size: few
cdr3_aa: CSVGGGPGANVLTF; v_call: TRBV29-1; clone_size: many
cdr3_aa: CASSRTQGENEKLFF; v_call: TRBV28; clone_size: many
cdr3_aa: CASSEGRDQPQHF; v_call: TRBV2; clone_size: many
cdr3_aa: CASSLLAGSTGELFF; v_call: TRBV7-8; clone_size: many
cdr3_aa: CASTPGTGGNQPQHF; v_call: TRBV2; clone_size: -
cdr3_aa: CASSRSGTTDTQYF; v_call: TRBV6-2/TRBV6-3; clone_size: many
cdr3_aa: CASSTLAGGTDTQYF; v_call: TRBV27; clone_size: many
cdr3_aa: CSARDPTSYEQYF; v_call: TRBV20-1; clone_size: few
cdr3_aa: CSARDGLNNSPLHF; v_call: TRBV20-1; clone_size: few
cdr3_aa: CASSQSAGDYGYTF; v_call: TRBV16; clone_size: many
cdr3_aa: CASSLDQAGGPIDTQYF; v_call: TRBV11-2; clone_size: few
cdr3_aa: CASSLIAGGPSTDTQYF; v_call: TRBV5-6; clone_size: many
cdr3_aa: CATSRETGTTEAFF; v_call: TRBV15; clone_size: many
cdr3_aa: CASSEDRLYDTGELFF; v_call: TRBV6-1; clone_size: many
cdr3_aa: CASSLSQNTEAFF; v_call: TRBV7-7; clone_size: few
cdr3_aa: CASSLGLAGVVEQYF; v_call: TRBV6-5; clone_size: many
cdr3_aa: CASSYESWGEKLFF; v_call: TRBV6-6; clone_size: few
cdr3_aa: CASSQGGVGRRTEAFF; v_call: TRBV14; clone_size: many
cdr3_aa: CASSLQGREGNQPQHF; v_call: TRBV7-4; clone_size: few
cdr3_aa: CASSEATRTGVQETQYF; v_call: TRBV2; clone_size: -
cdr3_aa: CASSFGGPLINEQFF; v_call: TRBV5-4; clone_size: -
cdr3_aa: CASSYSRFGQGSYEQYF; v_call: TRBV6-5; clone_size: many
cdr3_aa: CATSRTAGVGETQYF; v_call: TRBV15; clone_size: few
cdr3_aa: CASSQVVNTNQPQHF; v_call: TRBV4-2; clone_size: few
cdr3_aa: CAGHRGLGTEAFF; v_call: TRBV6-5; clone_size: few
cdr3_aa: CASSLTSGSMEQYF; v_call: TRBV12-3/TRBV12-4; clone_size: few
cdr3_aa: CASRGGYYEQYF; v_call: TRBV2; clone_size: -
cdr3_aa: CATSDPVAAVGTGELFF; v_call: TRBV24-1; clone_size: many
cdr3_aa: CATSDSTYNEQFF; v_call: TRBV24-1; clone_size: many
cdr3_aa: CASSSTGLLETQYF; v_call: TRBV28; clone_size: many
cdr3_aa: CASSPRRTGAEQYF; v_call: TRBV28; clone_size: few
cdr3_aa: CASSRTSGTEETQYF; v_call: TRBV4-3; clone_size: many
cdr3_aa: CAWSGLAGPGGTQYF; v_call: TRBV30; clone_size: -
cdr3_aa: CASSELAGGVHEQFF; v_call: TRBV6-1; clone_size: many
cdr3_aa: CAWTISSSGANVLTF; v_call: TRBV30; clone_size: -
cdr3_aa: CASSSQGGKEPQHF; v_call: TRBV5-1; clone_size: -
cdr3_aa: CASRKGDITNTGELFF; v_call: TRBV19; clone_size: few
cdr3_aa: CSVTLRGKNAEAFF; v_call: TRBV29-1; clone_size: -
cdr3_aa: CASSSPIGSRVTMNTEAFF; v_call: TRBV28; clone_size: few
cdr3_aa: CASRATSTDTQYF; v_call: TRBV11-2; clone_size: -
cdr3_aa: CASSEWVGGETQYF; v_call: TRBV2; clone_size: -
cdr3_aa: CAISENQAGDEQYF; v_call: TRBV10-3; clone_size: -
cdr3_aa: CSVASGNTIYF; v_call: TRBV29-1; clone_size: many
cdr3_aa: CSARDAAGGDGNEQFF; v_call: TRBV20-1; clone_size: -
cdr3_aa: CSAAGPWDLLNQPQHF; v_call: TRBV20-1; clone_size: many
cdr3_aa: CASSLGTGGLDTQYF; v_call: TRBV7-3; clone_size: many
cdr3_aa: CATSDFTGTQYF; v_call: TRBV24-1; clone_size: many
cdr3_aa: CSVLTGTGNQPQHF; v_call: TRBV29-1; clone_size: few
cdr3_aa: CATSDASRGQGLYEQFF; v_call: TRBV24-1; clone_size: many
cdr3_aa: CASSRTGRGGNYGYTF; v_call: TRBV27; clone_size: many
cdr3_aa: CSATSHGTASNNSPLHF; v_call: TRBV20-1; clone_size: many
cdr3_aa: CSVRTSGRREQYF; v_call: TRBV29-1; clone_size: many